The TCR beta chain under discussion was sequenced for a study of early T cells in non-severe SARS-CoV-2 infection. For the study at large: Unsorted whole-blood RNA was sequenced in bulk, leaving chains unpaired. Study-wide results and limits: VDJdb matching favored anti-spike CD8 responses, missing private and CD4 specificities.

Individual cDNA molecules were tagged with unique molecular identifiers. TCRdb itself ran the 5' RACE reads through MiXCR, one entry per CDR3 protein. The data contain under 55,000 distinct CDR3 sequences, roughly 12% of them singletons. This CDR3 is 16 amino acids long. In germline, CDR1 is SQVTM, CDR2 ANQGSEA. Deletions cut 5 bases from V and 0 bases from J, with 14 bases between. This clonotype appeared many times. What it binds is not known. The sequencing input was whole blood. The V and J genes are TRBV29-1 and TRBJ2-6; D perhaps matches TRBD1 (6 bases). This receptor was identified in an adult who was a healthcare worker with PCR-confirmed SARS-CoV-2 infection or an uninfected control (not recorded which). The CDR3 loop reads CSVLGTPSSGANVLTF. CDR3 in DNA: TGCAGCGTTTTGGGGACACCAAGCTCTGGGGCCAACGTCCTGACTTTC.